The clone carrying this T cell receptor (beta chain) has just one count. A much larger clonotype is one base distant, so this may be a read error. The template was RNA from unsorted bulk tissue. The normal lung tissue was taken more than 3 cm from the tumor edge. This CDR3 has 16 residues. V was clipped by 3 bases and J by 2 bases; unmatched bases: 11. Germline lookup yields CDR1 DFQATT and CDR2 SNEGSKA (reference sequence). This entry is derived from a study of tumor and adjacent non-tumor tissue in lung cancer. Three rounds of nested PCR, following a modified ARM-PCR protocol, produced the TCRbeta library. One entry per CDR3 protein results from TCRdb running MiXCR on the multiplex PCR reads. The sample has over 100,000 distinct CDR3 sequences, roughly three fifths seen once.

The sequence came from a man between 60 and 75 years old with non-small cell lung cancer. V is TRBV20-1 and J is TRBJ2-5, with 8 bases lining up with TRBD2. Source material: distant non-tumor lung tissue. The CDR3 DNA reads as TGCAGTGCTAGGGGACTAGTGGAGTCAATTCAAGAGACCCAGTACTTC. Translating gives CSARGLVESIQETQYF.